This entry lists 5 T cell receptor beta chains sequenced from one sample in a study of cytomegalovirus exposure and HLA in healthy donors (dated 2017 in TCRdb). The library was produced with the immunoSEQ multiplex PCR assay. For the multiplex PCR, a mixture combining 60 forward primers for TCR Vbeta segments and 13 reverse primers for TCR Jbeta segments was used. In TCRdb, the immuneACCESS table is reduced to in-frame sequences with V and J assigned. These tables do not hold every clone; where another copy was compared, an unresolved V gene accounts for under half, and the others remain unexplained. Here the sample has fewer than 150,000 clones; 80% occur a single time. The ten largest clones add up to roughly 2% of the sample. The sequencing input was PBMCs. Receptor source: a man in his thirties or forties in good health and CMV-seronegative.

The rearrangement uses TRBV5-1 and TRBJ1-1, with TRBD1 identical over 10 bases. Per the germline V gene, CDR1 is SGHRS and CDR2 is YFSETQ. The CDR3 is 15 residues long. With 2 bases clipped from V and 7 bases from J, the junction kept 8 bases outside the gene matches. CDR3 in amino acids: CASSFLTGGEGEAFF. Here the CDR3 DNA reads TGCGCCAGCAGCTTCCTGACAGGGGGCGAAGGTGAAGCTTTCTTT.

In its sample, this clone was seen once. CDR3 in amino acids: CASSLVITLAGGTDTQYF. The CDR3 DNA is TGTGCCAGCAGCTTAGTCATTACACTAGCGGGAGGGACAGATACGCAGTATTTT. The chain joins TRBV7-8 to TRBJ2-3; 13 bases align to TRBD2. Germline CDR1 and CDR2: SGHVS and FQNEAQ. Trimming took 1 base from V and 3 from J; bases not matched to a gene: 7. The CDR3 is made up of 18 amino acids.

The genes are TRBV5-1 and TRBJ1-1; D is ambiguous. In germline, CDR1 is SGHRS, CDR2 YFSETQ. This CDR3 has 13 amino acids. V was pared by 2 bases and J by 1 base, with 6 bases between. The CDR3 sequence is CASSFGGNTEAFF. CDR3 in DNA: TGCGCCAGCAGCTTCGGTGGGAACACTGAAGCTTTCTTT.

The rearrangement uses TRBV7-2 and TRBJ1-3; 9 bases align to TRBD1. Germline assignment: CDR1 SGHTA and CDR2 FQGNSA. The V and J ends lost 3 bases and 1 base, in that order; junction bases with no gene match: 4. This CDR3 is built from 16 residues. In DNA, the CDR3 is TGTGCCAGCAGCTTCTCCGGGACAGGGTCTGGAAACACCATATATTTT. The encoded protein is CASSFSGTGSGNTIYF. Using reference TRBV7-2 and TRBJ1-3 for the parts outside the CDR3, the full variable domain is GAGVSQSPSNKVTEKGKDVELRCDPISGHTALYWYRQSLGQGLEFLIYFQGNSAPDKSGLPSDRFSAERTGGSVSTLTIQRTQQEDSAVYLCASSFSGTGSGNTIYFGEGSWLTVV.

The chain couples TRBV4-1 to TRBJ1-2, with TRBD1 as a possible D gene (6 bases). The V gene's germline CDR1 is MGHRA and CDR2 YSYEKL. The V gene lost 0 bases and the J gene lost 4 bases, with 15 bases spanning the gap. The CDR3 totals 16 residues. The CDR3 sequence is CASSQDSTGWGYGYTF. The CDR3 region has the DNA TGCGCCAGCAGCCAAGATTCCACAGGGTGGGGCTATGGCTACACCTTC.